The source of this TCR beta chain is a study of blood T cell repertoires in COVID-19. Study as a whole: Acute-phase and convalescent COVID-19 samples originated in the United States, Italy and Spain.

Original handling: Reference gene primer amplification yielded estimated nucleated cell counts. Profiled with immunoSEQ multiplex PCR; TCRdb holds only in-frame clones, not every one. V and J calls and clone size are copied from that table; D and trimming were computed from the DNA. The sample contains 110,000 to 150,000 clones, about 77% of which appear only once. The CDR3 length is 13 residues. Germline V gene sequence: CDR1 SGHTA, CDR2 FQGNSA. With 5 bases removed from V and 0 bases from J, the gap between germline ends came to 5 bases. Input material: peripheral blood. The gene calls are TRBV7-2 and TRBJ1-5; D not certain. The sequence came from a man in his fifties or sixties with acute or convalescent COVID-19. The CDR3 sequence: CASSQRSNQPQHF. The CDR3 nucleotides read TGTGCCAGCAGCCAGCGTAGCAATCAGCCCCAGCATTTT. Supplemented by reference TRBV7-2 and TRBJ1-5, the full variable domain reads GAGVSQSPSNKVTEKGKDVELRCDPISGHTALYWYRQSLGQGLEFLIYFQGNSAPDKSGLPSDRFSAERTGGSVSTLTIQRTQQEDSAVYLCASSQRSNQPQHFGDGTRLSIL.